The 18 T cell receptor beta chains presented below share a single source sample, sequenced in a study of glioma-infiltrating T cells after dendritic cell vaccination. Here immunoSEQ multiplex PCR was the method, and the copy in TCRdb shows in-frame clones only, minus some. The data show 75,000 to 100,000 clones, 79% seen once. The input for sequencing was blood, taken before dendritic cell vaccination. These receptors were collected from a human donor with glioblastoma.

This clone has only a few counts. This rearrangement joins TRBV4-1 to TRBJ1-1; 7 bases are a match to TRBD1. Germline CDR1 is MGHRA and CDR2 is YSYEKL. This CDR3 contains 17 residues. V lost 5 bases to trimming and J lost 3 bases; unmatched junction nucleotides: 15. CDR3 sequence reads: CASSTRRQGVLDTEAFF. The CDR3, as DNA: TGCGCCAGCAGCACCCGCAGGCAGGGGGTATTGGACACTGAAGCTTTCTTT.

The chain couples TRBV5-1 to TRBJ2-1, with TRBD1 identical over 8 bases. The CDR3 contains 14 residues. Germline V CDR1 and CDR2: SGHRS, YFSETQ. J was trimmed by 7 bases and V by 3 bases; bases with no gene match: 6. For the CDR3, the DNA is TGCGCCAGCAGCTCGGGACAGGCAGAGAATGAGCAGTTCTTC. Translating gives CASSSGQAENEQFF.

The rearrangement uses TRBV7-6 and TRBJ2-5; D is uncertain. Germline CDR1 SGHVS, CDR2 FNYEAQ. This CDR3 region has 16 residues. The ends were cut back, 1 base at V and 2 bases at J, with 14 bases in the middle. CDR3 sequence reads: CASSLGQRNLQETQYF. CDR3 nucleotides: TGTGCCAGCAGCTTAGGCCAGAGGAACTTACAAGAGACCCAGTACTTC.

This clone is a singleton in its sample. The chain uses TRBV7-3 and TRBJ1-1; maybe TRBD1 (6 bases). CDR1 is SGHTA, CDR2 FQGTGA, per germline. The CDR3 spans 13 residues. V was shortened by 1 base and J by 5 bases, with 8 bases between the two germline ends. The DNA for the CDR3 is TGTGCCAGCAGCTTAATGCAGGGGACTGAAGCTTTCTTT. It encodes CASSLMQGTEAFF.

This clone has a single count. The chain uses TRBV5-4 and TRBJ2-3, with 7 bases fitting TRBD1. The J segment lost 1 base and the V segment lost 1 base, leaving 3 bases of the junction unmatched. CDR3 size: 15 residues. Germline values: CDR1 SGHNT, CDR2 YYREEE (reference sequence). The CDR3 reads CASSLSRGRTDTQYF. The CDR3 DNA reads as TGTGCCAGCAGCTTGAGTAGGGGGCGCACAGATACGCAGTATTTT. Together with reference TRBV5-4 and TRBJ2-3, the CDR3 gives the full variable domain: ETGVTQSPTHLIKTRGQQVTLRCSSQSGHNTVSWYQQALGQGPQFIFQYYREEENGRGNFPPRFSGLQFPNYSSELNVNALELDDSALYLCASSLSRGRTDTQYFGPGTRLTVL.

The V gene is TRBV6-5, the J gene TRBJ2-1; perhaps TRBD1 as D (6 bases). This CDR3 spans 13 amino acids. The germline CDR1 and CDR2 sequences are MNHEY and SVGAGI. The V and J ends lost 6 bases and 4 bases respectively, with 10 bases between them. The CDR3 spells CASSMDRYNEQFF. The CDR3 DNA is TGTGCCAGCAGCATGGACAGATACAATGAGCAGTTCTTC.

This chain joins TRBV10-3 and TRBJ1-5, with D possibly matching TRBD1 (6 bases). Trimming shortened V by 7 bases and J by 4 bases, and 14 bases separated the two germline ends. This CDR3 comprises 14 residues. Germline lookup yields CDR1 ENHRY and CDR2 SYGVKD. The CDR3 region has the DNA TGTGCCATCAACCTACAGGGCCTTAATCAGCCCCAGCATTTT. Amino acids: CAINLQGLNQPQHF.

The chain employs TRBV30 and TRBJ1-5; 7 bases match TRBD1. V gave up 0 bases and J gave up 5 bases; unmatched junction bases: 10. This CDR3 has 16 amino acids. The V gene's germline CDR1 is GTSNPN and CDR2 SVGIG (reference sequence). The CDR3 spells CAWSVGQGVLDQPQHF. Here the CDR3 DNA reads TGTGCCTGGAGTGTAGGTCAGGGGGTTCTCGATCAGCCCCAGCATTTT.

The rearrangement joins TRBV2 to TRBJ1-4, with 7 bases matching TRBD1. Germline V gene lookup returns CDR1 SNHLY and CDR2 FYNNEI. The CDR3 runs to 15 residues. Trimming at V came to 3 bases and at J to 5 bases, leaving 6 bases not matched to a gene. CDR3: CASSEATGTNEKLFF. The CDR3, as DNA: TGTGCCAGCAGTGAGGCGACAGGGACAAATGAAAAACTGTTTTTT.

The V gene is TRBV6-5, the J gene TRBJ2-7; 7 bases align to TRBD1. The junction had 1 base not matched to a gene; V was cut back by 7 bases and J by 4 bases. The CDR3 runs to 11 residues. Germline V gene sequence: CDR1 MNHEY, CDR2 SVGAGI. The CDR3 bases are TGTGCCAGCAAGGACAGGTACGAGCAGTACTTC. This translates into CASKDRYEQYF.

CDR3 coding DNA: TGTGCCAGCAGGGAGGGGGGGAAGCCCCAGCATTTT. This codes for CASREGGKPQHF. The chain has TRBV28 and TRBJ1-5; D is possibly TRBD1 (6 bases). This CDR3 is 12 amino acids long. The germline V and J ends were trimmed by 6 bases and 8 bases, with 11 bases remaining between them. Germline CDR1 is MDHEN and CDR2 is SYDVKM.

The V gene is TRBV5-4, the J gene TRBJ1-2; TRBD1 matches at 8 bases. The CDR3 runs 14 residues. Per germline, CDR1 SGHNT and CDR2 YYREEE (reference sequence). Unmatched junction bases numbered 11, after V lost 2 bases and J lost 11 bases. CDR3 in amino acids: CASSFQGQGMPYTF. DNA for the CDR3: TGTGCCAGCAGCTTTCAAGGACAGGGCATGCCATACACCTTC.

The chain recombines TRBV18 with TRBJ2-3; 12 positions match TRBD2. Trimming cost V 1 base and J 4 bases; bases outside gene matches: 9. Germline loops: CDR1 KGHSH, CDR2 LQKENI. The CDR3 is 18 amino acids. The CDR3 region has the DNA TGTGCCAGCTCACCACTTCCGCTAGCGGGAGGGCCGGCAGATACGCAGTATTTT. Amino acid sequence: CASSPLPLAGGPADTQYF.

This rearrangement joins TRBV12-2 to TRBJ2-1; the table's D call, TRBD1, was not checked against the DNA. TRBV12-2 is noted as a pseudogene. This CDR3 is 23 amino acids long. The CDR3 loop reads CASRLEADPTGTGGAGPYNEQFF. CDR3 bases: TGTGCAAGTCGCTTGGAGGCCGACCCAACCGGGACAGGGGGCGCGGGGCCCTACAATGAGCAGTTCTTC.

The chain combines TRBV6-1 with TRBJ2-7; D possibly corresponds to TRBD1 (5 bases). The V gene's germline CDR1 is MNHNS and CDR2 SASEGT. Trimming pared 6 bases from V and 6 bases from J, leaving 12 bases between. The CDR3 covers 12 residues. The CDR3 nucleotides are TGTGCCAGCAGAACAGGAGTAGCCGAGCAGTACTTC. Encoded protein: CASRTGVAEQYF.

This clone occurred a few times. The gene calls are TRBV10-2 and TRBJ1-2, with D hard to call. Trimming removed 0 bases from V and 0 bases from J, with 2 bases in between. Germline assignment: CDR1 WSHSY and CDR2 SAAADI. This CDR3 comprises 13 residues. CDR3 bases: TGCGCCAGCAGTGAGTCTACTAACTATGGCTACACCTTC. Translation gives CASSESTNYGYTF.

The V call is TRBV5-1, the J call TRBJ2-2, with 7 bases lining up with TRBD1. Germline-derived CDR1 and CDR2 are SGHRS and YFSETQ. The CDR3 has 15 amino acids. V shed 4 bases, J shed 3 bases, and the junction held 6 bases outside the gene matches. CDR3 in DNA: TGCGCCAGCAGCATGACAGGGAAGGACACCGGGGAGCTGTTTTTT. It specifies CASSMTGKDTGELFF.

The V and J genes are TRBV7-2 and TRBJ1-4, with 8 bases matching TRBD1. V dropped 0 bases and J dropped 7; count of bases not matched to a gene: 7. This CDR3 spans 16 amino acids. Germline CDR1 is SGHTA and CDR2 is FQGNSA. The CDR3 spells CASSLAVQGVGEKLFF. The CDR3, as DNA: TGTGCCAGCAGCTTAGCTGTACAGGGGGTGGGTGAAAAACTGTTTTTT.